These 8 T cell receptor beta chains were sequenced from one sample in a study of Graves' ophthalmopathy and Graves' hyperthyroidism. RNA transcripts served as template for amplifying TCR beta CDR3 sequences. An initial RT-PCR round employing HTBI primers preceded a second-round multiplex PCR. One entry per CDR3 protein results from TCRdb running MiXCR on the multiplex PCR reads. Of about 400,000 distinct CDR3 sequences in the sample, approximately 16% were seen once. Sequences were obtained from peripheral blood. The source of these receptors is a woman between 18 and 30 years old with Graves' ophthalmopathy.

Ten or more counts support this clonotype. The rearrangement links TRBV6-2 or TRBV6-3 to TRBJ1-2, with D maybe TRBD1 (5 bases). Germline V gene sequence: CDR1 MNHEY, CDR2 SVGEGT. V lost 2 bases and J 2 bases, leaving 12 bases between the germline ends. The CDR3 contains 15 residues. The CDR3 sequence: CASSYIGVSNYGYTF. Here the CDR3 DNA reads TGTGCCAGCAGTTACATAGGGGTTTCGAACTATGGCTACACCTTC.

This clonotype came up many times. This chain links TRBV7-2 with TRBJ1-6; D unresolved. Germline assignment: CDR1 SGHTA and CDR2 FQGNSA. V shed 4 bases and J shed 7 bases, with 11 bases lying between them. The CDR3 runs to 14 residues. CDR3 loop: CASSSPGLNSPLHF. Here the CDR3 DNA reads TGTGCCAGCAGCTCCCCGGGATTGAATTCACCCCTCCACTTT.

This clonotype was seen many times. The chain joins TRBV7-9 to TRBJ2-7, with TRBD1 matching over 9 bases. The CDR3 is made up of 17 amino acids. Germline CDR1 SEHNR, CDR2 FQNEAQ (reference sequence). Trimming cost V 1 base and J 0 bases; bases outside gene matches: 7. CDR3 region: CASSLDPGTGHSYEQYF. CDR3 bases: TGTGCCAGCAGCTTAGACCCCGGGACAGGGCACTCCTACGAGCAGTACTTC.

This clonotype appeared many times. This sequence may be a read error, since a much larger clone differs from it by one base. V gene TRBV7-9 combines with J gene TRBJ2-7, with 11 bases fitting TRBD2. The ends lost 5 bases at V and 2 bases at J; junction bases unmatched: 2. This CDR3 contains 14 residues. Germline CDR1 SEHNR, CDR2 FQNEAQ (reference sequence). The CDR3 is CASSQLAGAYEQYF. The CDR3, as DNA: TGTGCCAGCAGCCAACTAGCGGGAGCCTACGAGCAGTACTTC.

This clonotype has a count of ten or more. The CDR3 coding sequence is TGTGCCAGCAGCTTAGTACTAGCCGCCCACGAGCAGTACTTC. Residues: CASSLVLAAHEQYF. The V call is TRBV11-1, the J call TRBJ2-7; tentatively, D is TRBD2 (6 bases). With 1 base removed from V and 5 bases from J, the gap between germline ends came to 12 bases. Germline V gene sequence: CDR1 SGHAT, CDR2 FQDESV (reference sequence). The CDR3 totals 14 residues.

In its sample, this clonotype was seen many times. The rearrangement joins TRBV11-2 to TRBJ1-1; D is uncertain. The length of the CDR3 is 15 residues. The germline V and J ends were trimmed by 0 bases and 1 base, with 9 bases remaining between them. Germline V gene lookup returns CDR1 SGHAT and CDR2 FQNNGV. CDR3 region: CASSLEVPRNTEAFF. Here the CDR3 DNA reads TGTGCCAGCAGCTTAGAAGTTCCTAGGAACACTGAAGCTTTCTTT.

This clonotype showed up many times. The V and J genes are TRBV9 and TRBJ1-2; TRBD1 aligns across 12 bases. V was clipped by 5 bases and J by 8 bases; unmatched bases: 13. Looked up from germline, CDR1 is SGDLS and CDR2 is YYNGEE. The CDR3 totals 16 residues. The CDR3 protein is CASRDVVGTGGLGYTF. In nucleotides, the CDR3 is TGTGCCAGCAGGGACGTAGTAGGGACAGGGGGCTTGGGCTACACCTTC.

This clonotype came up many times. The J gene is TRBJ2-7, the V gene TRBV11-2; 9 bases are a match to TRBD1. The germline V gene encodes CDR1 SGHAT and CDR2 FQNNGV. V shed 6 bases and J 0 bases; nucleotides not matched to a gene: 6. This CDR3 is 15 amino acids long. The CDR3 region has the DNA TGTGCCAGCAGACGGACAGGGGCGTTCTCCTACGAGCAGTACTTC. Its protein is CASRRTGAFSYEQYF.